The TCR beta chain described here comes from a study of response to subunit inactivated influenza vaccine. TCRdb reanalysed the RT-PCR reads using MiXCR and keeps one entry per CDR3 protein. The sample carries hundreds of thousands of distinct CDR3 sequences, 13% to 15% recorded once. Per the germline V gene, CDR1 is MNHEY and CDR2 is SVGEGT. V shed 2 bases and J shed 0 bases, with 11 bases lying between them. CDR3 length: 15 residues. The material was PBMCs from blood, obtained around 15 days before vaccination. The V call is TRBV6-2 or TRBV6-3, the J call TRBJ2-7; D could derive from TRBD1 or TRBD2 (5 bases each). This TCR derives from a man aged 45-65 years who received an inactivated influenza vaccine. Here the CDR3 DNA reads TGTGCCAGCAGTTACCGGGGACCTACCTCCTACGAGCAGTACTTC. It encodes CASSYRGPTSYEQYF.